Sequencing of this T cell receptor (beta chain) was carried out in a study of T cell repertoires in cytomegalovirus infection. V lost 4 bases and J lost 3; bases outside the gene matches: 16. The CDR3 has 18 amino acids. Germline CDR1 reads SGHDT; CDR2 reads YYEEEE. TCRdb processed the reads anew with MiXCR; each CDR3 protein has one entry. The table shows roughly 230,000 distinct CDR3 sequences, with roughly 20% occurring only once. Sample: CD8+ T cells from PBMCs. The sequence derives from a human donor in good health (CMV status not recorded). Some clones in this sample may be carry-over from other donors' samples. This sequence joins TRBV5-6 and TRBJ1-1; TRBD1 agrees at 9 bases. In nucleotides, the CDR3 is TGTGCCAGCAGCGCAAACAATTACAGGGGGCTCATGGACACTGAAGCTTTCTTT. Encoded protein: CASSANNYRGLMDTEAFF.